This T cell receptor (beta chain) was obtained from a study of blood T cell repertoires in COVID-19. With V trimmed by 5 bases and J by 8 bases, 6 bases remained unmatched. This CDR3 contains 15 residues. CDR1 is SNHLY and CDR2 is FYNNEI in the germline V gene. Produced via immunoSEQ multiplex PCR; TCRdb's table is partial and in-frame only. The sample lists 250,000 to 300,000 clones, around 90% occurring once. Sequencing input: peripheral blood. The chain couples TRBV2 to TRBJ2-1; 13 bases are shared with TRBD2. The TCR comes from a woman between 40 and 55 years old with acute or convalescent COVID-19. The CDR3 sequence: CASSQLAGGFDEQFF. The CDR3 DNA sequence: TGTGCCAGCAGTCAACTAGCGGGGGGGTTCGATGAGCAGTTCTTC.